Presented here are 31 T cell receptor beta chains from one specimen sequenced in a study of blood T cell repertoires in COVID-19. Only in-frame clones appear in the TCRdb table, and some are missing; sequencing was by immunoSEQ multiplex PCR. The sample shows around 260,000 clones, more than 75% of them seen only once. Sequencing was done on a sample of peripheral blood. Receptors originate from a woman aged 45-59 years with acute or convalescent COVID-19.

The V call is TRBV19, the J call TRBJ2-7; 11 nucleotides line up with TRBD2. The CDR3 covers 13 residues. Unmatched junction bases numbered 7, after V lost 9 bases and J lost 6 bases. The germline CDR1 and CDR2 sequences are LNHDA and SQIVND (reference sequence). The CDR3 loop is CASHSGRAGEQYF. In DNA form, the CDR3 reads TGTGCCAGCCATAGCGGGAGGGCCGGCGAGCAGTACTTC.

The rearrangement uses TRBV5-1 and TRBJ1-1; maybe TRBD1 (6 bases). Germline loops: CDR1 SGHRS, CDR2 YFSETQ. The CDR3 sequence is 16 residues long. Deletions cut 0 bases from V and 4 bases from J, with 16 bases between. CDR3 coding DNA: TGCGCCAGCAGCTTGGGGCTCAGGGGTGGGGGCACTGAAGCTTTCTTT. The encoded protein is CASSLGLRGGGTEAFF.

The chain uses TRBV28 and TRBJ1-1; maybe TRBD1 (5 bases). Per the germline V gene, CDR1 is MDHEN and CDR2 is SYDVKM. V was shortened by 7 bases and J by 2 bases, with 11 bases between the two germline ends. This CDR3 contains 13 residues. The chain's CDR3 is CASNIDSNTEAFF. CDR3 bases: TGTGCCAGCAACATCGACAGTAACACTGAAGCTTTCTTT.

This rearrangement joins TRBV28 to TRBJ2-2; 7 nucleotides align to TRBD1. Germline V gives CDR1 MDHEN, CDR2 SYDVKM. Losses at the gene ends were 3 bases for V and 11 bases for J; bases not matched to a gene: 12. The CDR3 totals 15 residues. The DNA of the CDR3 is TGTGCCAGCAGTTTTTTGGCACAGGGGAAATTCGAGCTGTTTTTT. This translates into CASSFLAQGKFELFF. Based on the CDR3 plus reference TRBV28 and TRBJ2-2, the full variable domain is DVKVTQSSRYLVKRTGEKVFLECVQDMDHENMFWYRQDPGLGLRLIYFSYDVKMKEKGDIPEGYSVSREKKERFSLILESASTNQTSMYLCASSFLAQGKFELFFGEGSRLTVL.

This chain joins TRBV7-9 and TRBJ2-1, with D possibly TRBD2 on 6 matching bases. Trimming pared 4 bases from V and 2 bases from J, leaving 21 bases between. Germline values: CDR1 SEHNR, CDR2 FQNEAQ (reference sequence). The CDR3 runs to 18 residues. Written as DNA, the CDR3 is TGTGCCAGCAGCTCCCGACCCCACCGGGACTTCGCCTACAATGAGCAGTTCTTC. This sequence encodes CASSSRPHRDFAYNEQFF.

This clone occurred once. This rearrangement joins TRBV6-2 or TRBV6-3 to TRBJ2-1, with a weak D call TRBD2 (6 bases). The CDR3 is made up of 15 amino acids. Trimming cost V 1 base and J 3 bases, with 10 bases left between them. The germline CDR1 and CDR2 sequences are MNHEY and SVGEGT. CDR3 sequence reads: CASSYLAGIYNEQFF. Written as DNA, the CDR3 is TGTGCCAGCAGTTACTTGGCGGGGATCTACAATGAGCAGTTCTTC.

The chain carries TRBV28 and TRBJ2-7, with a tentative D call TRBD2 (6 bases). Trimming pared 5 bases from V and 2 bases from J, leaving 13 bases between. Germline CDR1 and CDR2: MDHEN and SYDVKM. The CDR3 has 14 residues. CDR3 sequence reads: CASSPMGLAYEQYF. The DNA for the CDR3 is TGTGCCAGCAGTCCGATGGGACTTGCCTACGAGCAGTACTTC.

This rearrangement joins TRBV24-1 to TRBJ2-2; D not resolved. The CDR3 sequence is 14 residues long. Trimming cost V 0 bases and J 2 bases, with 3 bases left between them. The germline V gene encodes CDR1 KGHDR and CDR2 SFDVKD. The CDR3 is CATSDLVNTGELFF. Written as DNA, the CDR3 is TGTGCCACCAGTGATTTGGTAAACACCGGGGAGCTGTTTTTT.

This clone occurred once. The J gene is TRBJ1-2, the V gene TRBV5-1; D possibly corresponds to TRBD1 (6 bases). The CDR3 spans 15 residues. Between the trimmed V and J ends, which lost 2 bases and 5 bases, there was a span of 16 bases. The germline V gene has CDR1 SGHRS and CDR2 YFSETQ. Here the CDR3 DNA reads TGCGCCAGCAGCTTTAAGGGCAGGGGTGAATATGGCTACACCTTC. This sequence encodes CASSFKGRGEYGYTF.

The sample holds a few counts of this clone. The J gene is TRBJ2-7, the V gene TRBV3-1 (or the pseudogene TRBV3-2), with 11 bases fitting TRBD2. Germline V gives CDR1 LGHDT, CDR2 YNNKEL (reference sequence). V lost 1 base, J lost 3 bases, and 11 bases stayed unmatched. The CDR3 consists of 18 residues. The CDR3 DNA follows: TGTGCCAGCAGCCAAGTTTTCATCACGACTAGCGGGAACTACGAGCAGTACTTC. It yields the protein CASSQVFITTSGNYEQYF.

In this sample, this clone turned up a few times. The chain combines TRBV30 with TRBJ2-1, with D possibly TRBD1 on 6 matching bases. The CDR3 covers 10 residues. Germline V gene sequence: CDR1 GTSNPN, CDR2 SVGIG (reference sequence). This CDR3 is CATGQSEQFF. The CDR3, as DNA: TGTGCAACAGGACAGTCCGAGCAGTTCTTC. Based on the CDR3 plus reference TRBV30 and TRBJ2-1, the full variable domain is SQTIHQWPATLVQPVGSPLSLECTVEGTSNPNLYWYRQAAGRGLQLLFYSVGIGQISSEVPQNLSASRPQDRQFILSSKKLLLSDSGFYLCATGQSEQFFGPGTRLTVL.

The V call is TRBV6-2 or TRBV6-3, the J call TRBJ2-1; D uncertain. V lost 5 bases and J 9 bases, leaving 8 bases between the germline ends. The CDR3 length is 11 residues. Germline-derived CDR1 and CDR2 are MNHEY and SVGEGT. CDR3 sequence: CASSQAFEQFF. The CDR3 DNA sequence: TGTGCCAGCAGTCAGGCGTTTGAGCAGTTCTTC.

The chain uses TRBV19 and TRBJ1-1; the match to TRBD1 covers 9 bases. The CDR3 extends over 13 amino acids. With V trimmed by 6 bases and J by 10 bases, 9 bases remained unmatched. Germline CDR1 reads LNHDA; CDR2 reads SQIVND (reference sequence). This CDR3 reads CASSAQGAVGAFF. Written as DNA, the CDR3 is TGTGCCAGTAGCGCACAGGGGGCCGTGGGAGCTTTCTTT.

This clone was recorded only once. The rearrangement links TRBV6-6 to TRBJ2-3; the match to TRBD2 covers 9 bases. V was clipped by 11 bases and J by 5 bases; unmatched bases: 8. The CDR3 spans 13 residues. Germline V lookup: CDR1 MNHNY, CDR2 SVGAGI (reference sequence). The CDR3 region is CAPAGGSKDTQYF. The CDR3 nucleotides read TGTGCCCCCGCGGGAGGGTCGAAAGATACGCAGTATTTT.

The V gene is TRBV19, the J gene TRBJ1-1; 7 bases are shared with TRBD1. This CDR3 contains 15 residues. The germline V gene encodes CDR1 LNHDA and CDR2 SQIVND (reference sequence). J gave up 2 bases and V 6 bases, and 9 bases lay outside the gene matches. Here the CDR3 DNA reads TGTGCCAGTAGGCCCACGGACAGGAGTAACACTGAAGCTTTCTTT. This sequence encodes CASRPTDRSNTEAFF.

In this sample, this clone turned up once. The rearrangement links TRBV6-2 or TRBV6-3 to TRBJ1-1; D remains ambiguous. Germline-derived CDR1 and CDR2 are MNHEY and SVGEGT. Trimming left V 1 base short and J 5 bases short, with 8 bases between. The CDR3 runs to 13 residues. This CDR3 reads CASSYYSNTEAFF. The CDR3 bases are TGTGCCAGCAGTTACTACAGCAATACTGAAGCTTTCTTT.

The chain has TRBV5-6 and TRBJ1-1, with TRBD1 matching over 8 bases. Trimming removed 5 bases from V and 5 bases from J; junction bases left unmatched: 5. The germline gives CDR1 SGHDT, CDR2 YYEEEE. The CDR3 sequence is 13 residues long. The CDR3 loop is CASSLQGDTEAFF. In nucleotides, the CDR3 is TGTGCCAGCAGTCTACAGGGGGATACTGAAGCTTTCTTT.

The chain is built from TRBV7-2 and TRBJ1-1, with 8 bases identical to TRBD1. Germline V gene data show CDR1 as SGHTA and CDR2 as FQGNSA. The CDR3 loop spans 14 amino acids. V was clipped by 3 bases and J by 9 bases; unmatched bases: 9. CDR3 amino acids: CASSFRDRGGKAFF. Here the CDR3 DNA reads TGTGCCAGCAGCTTTCGCGACAGGGGAGGCAAAGCTTTCTTT.

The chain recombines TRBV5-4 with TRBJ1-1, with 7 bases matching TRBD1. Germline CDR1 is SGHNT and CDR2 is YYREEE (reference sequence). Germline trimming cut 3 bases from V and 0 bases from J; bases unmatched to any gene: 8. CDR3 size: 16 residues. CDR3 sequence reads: CASSSGMGQMNTEAFF. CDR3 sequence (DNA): TGTGCCAGCAGCTCGGGAATGGGACAGATGAACACTGAAGCTTTCTTT.

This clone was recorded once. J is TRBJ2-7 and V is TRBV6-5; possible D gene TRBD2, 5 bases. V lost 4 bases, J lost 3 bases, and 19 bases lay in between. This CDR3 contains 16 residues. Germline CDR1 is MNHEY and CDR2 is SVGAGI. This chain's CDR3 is CASSSPRSGDYYEQYF. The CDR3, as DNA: TGTGCCAGCAGTTCCCCAAGAAGCGGAGACTACTACGAGCAGTACTTC.

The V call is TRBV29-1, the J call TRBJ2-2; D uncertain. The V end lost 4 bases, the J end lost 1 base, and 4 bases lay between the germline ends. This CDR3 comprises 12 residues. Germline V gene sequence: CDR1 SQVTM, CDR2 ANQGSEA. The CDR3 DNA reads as TGCAGCGTTGGTAGGAACACCGGGGAGCTGTTTTTT. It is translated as CSVGRNTGELFF.

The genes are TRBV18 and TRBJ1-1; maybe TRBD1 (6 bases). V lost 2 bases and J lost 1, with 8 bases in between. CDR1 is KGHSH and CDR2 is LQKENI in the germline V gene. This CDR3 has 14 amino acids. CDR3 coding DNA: TGTGCCAGCTCACCAGACAGGTCGAACACTGAAGCTTTCTTT. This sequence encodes CASSPDRSNTEAFF.

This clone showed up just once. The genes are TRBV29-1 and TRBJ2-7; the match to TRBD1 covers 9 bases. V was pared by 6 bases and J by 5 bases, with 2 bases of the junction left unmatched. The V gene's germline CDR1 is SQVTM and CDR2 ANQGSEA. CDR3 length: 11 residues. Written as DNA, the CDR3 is TGCAGCGTCACAGGGGGCGACGAGCAGTACTTC. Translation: CSVTGGDEQYF.

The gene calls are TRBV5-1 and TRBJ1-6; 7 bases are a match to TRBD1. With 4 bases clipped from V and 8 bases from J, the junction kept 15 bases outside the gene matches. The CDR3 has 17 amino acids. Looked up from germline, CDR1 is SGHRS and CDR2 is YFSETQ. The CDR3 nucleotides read TGCGCCAGCAGCCTGCTTCTTTTGGACAGGCTCGATTCACCCCTCCACTTT. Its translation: CASSLLLLDRLDSPLHF. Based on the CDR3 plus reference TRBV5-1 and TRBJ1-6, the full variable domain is KAGVTQTPRYLIKTRGQQVTLSCSPISGHRSVSWYQQTPGQGLQFLFEYFSETQRNKGNFPGRFSGRQFSNSRSEMNVSTLELGDSALYLCASSLLLLDRLDSPLHFGNGTRLTVT.

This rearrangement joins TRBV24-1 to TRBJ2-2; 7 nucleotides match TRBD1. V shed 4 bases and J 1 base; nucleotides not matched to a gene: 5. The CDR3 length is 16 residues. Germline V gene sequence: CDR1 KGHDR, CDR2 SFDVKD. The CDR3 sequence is CATSDPTGRNTGELFF. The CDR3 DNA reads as TGTGCCACCAGTGACCCGACAGGGAGGAACACCGGGGAGCTGTTTTTT.

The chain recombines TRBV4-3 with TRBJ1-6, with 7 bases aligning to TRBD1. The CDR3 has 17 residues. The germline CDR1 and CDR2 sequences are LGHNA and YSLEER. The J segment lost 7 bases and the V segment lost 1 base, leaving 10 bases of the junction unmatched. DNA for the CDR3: TGCGCCAGCAGCCAAGGTCCGGGACAGTCACAAAATTCACCCCTCCACTTT. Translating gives CASSQGPGQSQNSPLHF.

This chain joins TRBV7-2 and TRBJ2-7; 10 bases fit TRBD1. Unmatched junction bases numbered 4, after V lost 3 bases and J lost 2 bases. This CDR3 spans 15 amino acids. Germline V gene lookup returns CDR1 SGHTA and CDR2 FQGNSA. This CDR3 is CASSLGTGETYEQYF. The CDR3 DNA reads TGTGCCAGCAGCTTGGGGACAGGGGAAACCTACGAGCAGTACTTC.

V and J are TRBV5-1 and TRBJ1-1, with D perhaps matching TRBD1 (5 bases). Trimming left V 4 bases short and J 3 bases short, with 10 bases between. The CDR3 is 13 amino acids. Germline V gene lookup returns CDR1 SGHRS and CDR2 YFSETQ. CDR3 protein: CASSQTGDTEAFF. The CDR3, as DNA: TGCGCCAGCAGCCAAACGGGGGACACTGAAGCTTTCTTT.

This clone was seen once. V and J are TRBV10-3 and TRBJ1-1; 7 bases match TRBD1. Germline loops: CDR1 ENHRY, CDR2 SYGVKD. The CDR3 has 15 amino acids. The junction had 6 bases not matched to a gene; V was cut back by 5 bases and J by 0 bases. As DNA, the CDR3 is TGTGCCATCAGTACGCCGGGACAGATGAACACTGAAGCTTTCTTT. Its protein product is CAISTPGQMNTEAFF.

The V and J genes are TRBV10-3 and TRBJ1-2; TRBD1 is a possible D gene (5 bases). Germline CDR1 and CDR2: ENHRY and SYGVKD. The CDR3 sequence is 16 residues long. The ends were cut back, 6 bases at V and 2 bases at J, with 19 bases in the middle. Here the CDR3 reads CAISAGFVRSNYGYTF. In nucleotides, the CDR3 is TGTGCCATCAGCGCAGGGTTCGTTAGGTCCAACTATGGCTACACCTTC.

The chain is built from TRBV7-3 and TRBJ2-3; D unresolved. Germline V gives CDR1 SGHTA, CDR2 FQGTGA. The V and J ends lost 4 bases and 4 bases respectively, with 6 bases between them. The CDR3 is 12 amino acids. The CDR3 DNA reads TGTGCCAGCAGCTCTAACCCAGATACGCAGTATTTT. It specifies CASSSNPDTQYF.